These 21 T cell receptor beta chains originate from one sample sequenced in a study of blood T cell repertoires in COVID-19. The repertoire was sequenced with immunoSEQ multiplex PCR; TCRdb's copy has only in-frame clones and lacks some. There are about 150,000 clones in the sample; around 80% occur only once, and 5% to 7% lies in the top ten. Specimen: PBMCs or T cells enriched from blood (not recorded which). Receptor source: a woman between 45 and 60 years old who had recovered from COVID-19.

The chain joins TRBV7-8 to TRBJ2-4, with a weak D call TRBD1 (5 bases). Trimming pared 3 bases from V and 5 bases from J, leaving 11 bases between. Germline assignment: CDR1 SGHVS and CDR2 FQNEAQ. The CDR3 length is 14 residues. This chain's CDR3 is CASSFLSRENIQYF. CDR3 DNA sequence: TGTGCCAGCAGCTTTTTAAGCAGGGAAAACATTCAGTACTTC.

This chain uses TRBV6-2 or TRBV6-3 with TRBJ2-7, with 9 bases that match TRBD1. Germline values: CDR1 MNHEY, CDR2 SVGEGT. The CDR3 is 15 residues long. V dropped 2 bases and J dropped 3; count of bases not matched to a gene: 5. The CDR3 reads CASSYNDRGNYEQYF. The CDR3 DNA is TGTGCCAGCAGTTACAACGACAGGGGGAACTACGAGCAGTACTTC.

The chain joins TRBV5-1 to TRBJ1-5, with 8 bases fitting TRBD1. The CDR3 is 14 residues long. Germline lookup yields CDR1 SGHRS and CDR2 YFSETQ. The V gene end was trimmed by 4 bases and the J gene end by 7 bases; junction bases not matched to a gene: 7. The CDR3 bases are TGCGCCAGCAGCATCGGGACAGGAGCCCAGCCCCAGCATTTT. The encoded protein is CASSIGTGAQPQHF.

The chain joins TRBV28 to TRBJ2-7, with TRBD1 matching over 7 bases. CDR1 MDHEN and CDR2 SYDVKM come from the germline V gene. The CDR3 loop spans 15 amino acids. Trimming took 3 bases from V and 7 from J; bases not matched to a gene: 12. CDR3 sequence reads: CASSFSGTAMGEQYV. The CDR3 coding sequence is TGTGCCAGCAGTTTCTCCGGGACAGCAATGGGGGAGCAGTACGTC.

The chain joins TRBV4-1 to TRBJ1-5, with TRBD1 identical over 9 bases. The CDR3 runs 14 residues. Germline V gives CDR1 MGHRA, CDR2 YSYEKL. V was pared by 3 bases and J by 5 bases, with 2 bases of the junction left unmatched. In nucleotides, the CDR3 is TGCGCCAGCAGCCATAGGGACAGGGATCAGCCCCAGCATTTT. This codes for CASSHRDRDQPQHF.

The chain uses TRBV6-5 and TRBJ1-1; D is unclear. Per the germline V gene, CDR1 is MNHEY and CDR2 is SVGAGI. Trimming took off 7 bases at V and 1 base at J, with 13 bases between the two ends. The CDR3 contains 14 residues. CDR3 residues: CASNLGQANTEAFF. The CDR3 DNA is TGTGCCAGCAACCTGGGTCAGGCGAACACTGAAGCTTTCTTT.

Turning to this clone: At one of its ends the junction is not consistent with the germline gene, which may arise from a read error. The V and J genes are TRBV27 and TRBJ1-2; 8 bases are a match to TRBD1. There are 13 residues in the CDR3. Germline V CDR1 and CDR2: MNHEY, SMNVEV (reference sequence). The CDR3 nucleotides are TGTGCCAGCAGTGCGACAGGGGCATATGGCCACACCTTC. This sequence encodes CASSATGAYGHTF.

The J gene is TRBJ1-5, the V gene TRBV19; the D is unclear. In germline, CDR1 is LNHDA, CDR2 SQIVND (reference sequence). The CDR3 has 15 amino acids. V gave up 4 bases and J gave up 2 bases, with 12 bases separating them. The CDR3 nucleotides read TGTGCCAGTAGTAGTCCGTGGGGAGGCAATCAGCCCCAGCATTTT. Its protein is CASSSPWGGNQPQHF. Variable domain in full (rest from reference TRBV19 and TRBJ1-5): DGGITQSPKYLFRKEGQNVTLSCEQNLNHDAMYWYRQDPGQGLRLIYYSQIVNDFQKGDIAEGYSVSREKKESFPLTVTSAQKNPTAFYLCASSSPWGGNQPQHFGDGTRLSIL.

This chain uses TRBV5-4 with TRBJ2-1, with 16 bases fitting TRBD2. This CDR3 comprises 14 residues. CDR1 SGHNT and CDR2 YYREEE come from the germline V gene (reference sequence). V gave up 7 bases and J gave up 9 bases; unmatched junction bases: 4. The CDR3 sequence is CASGTSGGAAEQFF. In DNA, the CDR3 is TGTGCCAGCGGGACTAGCGGGGGGGCCGCTGAGCAGTTCTTC.

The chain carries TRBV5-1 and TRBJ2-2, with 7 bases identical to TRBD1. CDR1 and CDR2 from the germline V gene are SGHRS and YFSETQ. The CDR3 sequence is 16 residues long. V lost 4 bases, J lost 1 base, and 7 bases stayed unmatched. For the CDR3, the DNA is TGCGCCAGCAGCCCCACCGACAGGGTGAACACCGGGGAGCTGTTTTTT. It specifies CASSPTDRVNTGELFF.

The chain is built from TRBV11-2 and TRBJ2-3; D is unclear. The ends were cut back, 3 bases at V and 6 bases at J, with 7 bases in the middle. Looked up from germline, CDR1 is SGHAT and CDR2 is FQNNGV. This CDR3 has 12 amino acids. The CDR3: CASSFNWDTQYF. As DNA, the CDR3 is TGTGCCAGCAGCTTCAACTGGGATACGCAGTATTTT.

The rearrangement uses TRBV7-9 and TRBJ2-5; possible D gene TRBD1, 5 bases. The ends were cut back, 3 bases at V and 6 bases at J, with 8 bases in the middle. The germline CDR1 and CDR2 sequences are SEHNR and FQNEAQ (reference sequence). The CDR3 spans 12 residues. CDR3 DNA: TGTGCCAGCAGCTTGGGGCCGCAGACCCAGTACTTC. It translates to CASSLGPQTQYF. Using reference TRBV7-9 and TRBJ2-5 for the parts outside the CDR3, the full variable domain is DTGVSQNPRHKITKRGQNVTFRCDPISEHNRLYWYRQTLGQGPEFLTYFQNEAQLEKSRLLSDRFSAERPKGSFSTLEIQRTEQGDSAMYLCASSLGPQTQYFGPGTRLLVL.

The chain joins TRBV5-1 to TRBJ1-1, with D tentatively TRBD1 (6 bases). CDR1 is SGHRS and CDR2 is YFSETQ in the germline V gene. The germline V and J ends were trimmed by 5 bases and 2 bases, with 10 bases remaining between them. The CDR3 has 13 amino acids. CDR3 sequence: CASRRDINTEAFF. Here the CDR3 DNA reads TGCGCCAGCAGACGGGACATCAACACTGAAGCTTTCTTT.

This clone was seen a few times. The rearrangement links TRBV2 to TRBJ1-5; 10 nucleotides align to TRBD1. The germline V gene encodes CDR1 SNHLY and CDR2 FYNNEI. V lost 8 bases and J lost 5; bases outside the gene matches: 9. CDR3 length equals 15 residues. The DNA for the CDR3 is TGTGCCAGCTGGCCCGACAGGGGGCTCGATCAGCCCCAGCATTTT. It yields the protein CASWPDRGLDQPQHF.

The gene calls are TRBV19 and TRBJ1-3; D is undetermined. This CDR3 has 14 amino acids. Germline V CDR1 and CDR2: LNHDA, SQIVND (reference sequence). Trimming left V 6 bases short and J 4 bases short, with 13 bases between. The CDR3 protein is CASRGGVYGNTIYF. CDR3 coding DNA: TGTGCCAGTAGGGGAGGAGTTTACGGAAACACCATATATTTT.

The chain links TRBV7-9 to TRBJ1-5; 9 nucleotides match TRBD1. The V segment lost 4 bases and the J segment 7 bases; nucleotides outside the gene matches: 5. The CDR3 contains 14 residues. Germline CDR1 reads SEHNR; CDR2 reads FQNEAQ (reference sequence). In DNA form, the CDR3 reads TGTGCCAGCAGCTCACAGGGGGCGAGACAGCCCCAGCATTTT. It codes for CASSSQGARQPQHF. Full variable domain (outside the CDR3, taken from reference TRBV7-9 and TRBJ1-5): DTGVSQNPRHKITKRGQNVTFRCDPISEHNRLYWYRQTLGQGPEFLTYFQNEAQLEKSRLLSDRFSAERPKGSFSTLEIQRTEQGDSAMYLCASSSQGARQPQHFGDGTRLSIL.

The CDR3 loop reads CASSLTGSTGELFF. DNA for the CDR3: TGCGCCAGCAGCTTGACAGGTTCGACCGGGGAGCTGTTTTTT. The chain links TRBV5-1 to TRBJ2-2; the D gene is possibly TRBD1 (5 bases). Germline V gene data show CDR1 as SGHRS and CDR2 as YFSETQ. CDR3 length: 14 residues. Trimming took 1 base from V and 5 from J, leaving 9 bases between them.

This CDR3 is CASSPTGDASYEQYF. For the CDR3, the DNA is TGTGCCAGCAGCCCAACAGGGGACGCCTCCTACGAGCAGTACTTC. The rearrangement uses TRBV6-5 and TRBJ2-7; 7 bases match TRBD1. Germline CDR1 and CDR2: MNHEY and SVGAGI. The length of the CDR3 is 15 residues. Trimming removed 6 bases from V and 0 bases from J; junction bases left unmatched: 8.

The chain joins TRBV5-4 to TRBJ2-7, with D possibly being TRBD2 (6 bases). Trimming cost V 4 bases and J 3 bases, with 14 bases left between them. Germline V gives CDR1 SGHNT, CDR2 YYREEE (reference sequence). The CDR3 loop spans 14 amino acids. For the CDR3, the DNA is TGTGCCAGCAGCCAACGGGACGGGAGCTACGAGCAGTACGTC. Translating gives CASSQRDGSYEQYV.

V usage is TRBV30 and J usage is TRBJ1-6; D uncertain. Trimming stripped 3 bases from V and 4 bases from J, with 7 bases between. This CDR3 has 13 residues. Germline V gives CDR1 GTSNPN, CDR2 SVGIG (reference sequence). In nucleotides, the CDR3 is TGTGCCTGGAGGTGGCGGTATAATTCACCCCTCCACTTT. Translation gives CAWRWRYNSPLHF.

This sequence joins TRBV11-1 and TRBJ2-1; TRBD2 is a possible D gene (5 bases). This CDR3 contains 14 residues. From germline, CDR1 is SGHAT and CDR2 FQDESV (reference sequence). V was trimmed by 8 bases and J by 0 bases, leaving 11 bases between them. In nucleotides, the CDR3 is TGTGCCAGCCGGCGGGTCAGCTCCTACAATGAGCAGTTCTTC. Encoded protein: CASRRVSSYNEQFF.